This T cell receptor (beta chain) was documented in a study of T cell responses to AZD1222 COVID-19 vaccine. Regarding the study as a whole: Donor demographics were predominantly white British with a female majority; clonal diversity may be underestimated. An increase in Spike-specific TCR breadth and depth was observed after two AZD1222 doses.

The table lists this clone with a few counts. Its antigen is not known. Profiled with immunoSEQ multiplex PCR; TCRdb holds only in-frame clones, not every one. The repertoire holds 80,000 to 100,000 clones, with about 82% as singletons. This CDR3 has 16 amino acids. The germline CDR1 and CDR2 sequences are SGHNT and YENEEA. J lost 5 bases, V lost 5 bases, and 7 bases had no gene match. Sequencing was performed on peripheral blood, taken 28 days after the second AZD1222 dose. The chain uses TRBV11-3 and TRBJ2-2; 11 bases match TRBD2. This receptor was obtained from an adult who received the AZD1222 COVID-19 vaccine. This chain's CDR3 is CASSALAGGRTGELFF. The DNA for the CDR3 is TGTGCCAGCAGCGCCCTAGCGGGGGGAAGGACCGGGGAGCTGTTTTTT.